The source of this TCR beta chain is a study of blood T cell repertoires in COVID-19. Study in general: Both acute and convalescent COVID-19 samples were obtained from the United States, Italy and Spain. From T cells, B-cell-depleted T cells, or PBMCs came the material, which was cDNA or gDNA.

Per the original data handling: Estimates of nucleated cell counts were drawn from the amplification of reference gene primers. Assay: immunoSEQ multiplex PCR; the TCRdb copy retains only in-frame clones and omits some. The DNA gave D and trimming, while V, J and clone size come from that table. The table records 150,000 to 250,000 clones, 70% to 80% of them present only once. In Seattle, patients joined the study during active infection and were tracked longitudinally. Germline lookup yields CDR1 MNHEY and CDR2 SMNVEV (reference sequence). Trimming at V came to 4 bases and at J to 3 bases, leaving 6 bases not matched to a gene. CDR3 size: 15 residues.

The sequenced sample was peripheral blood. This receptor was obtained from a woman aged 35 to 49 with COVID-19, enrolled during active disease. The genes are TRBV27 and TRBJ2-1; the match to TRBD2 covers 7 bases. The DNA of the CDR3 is TGTGCCAGCAGTTCTAACGGACTAGGCTACAATGAGCAGTTCTTC. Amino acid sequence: CASSSNGLGYNEQFF.